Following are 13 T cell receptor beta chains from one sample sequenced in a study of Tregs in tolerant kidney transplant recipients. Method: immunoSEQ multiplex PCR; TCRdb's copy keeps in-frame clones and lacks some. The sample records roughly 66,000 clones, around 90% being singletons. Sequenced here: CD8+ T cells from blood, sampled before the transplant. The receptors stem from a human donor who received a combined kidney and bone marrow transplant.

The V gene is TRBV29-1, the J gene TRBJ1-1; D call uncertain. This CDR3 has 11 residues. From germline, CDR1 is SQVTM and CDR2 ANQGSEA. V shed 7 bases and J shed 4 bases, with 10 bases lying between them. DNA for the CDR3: TGCAGCGCCAGACTGGGCACTGAAGCTTTCTTT. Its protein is CSARLGTEAFF.

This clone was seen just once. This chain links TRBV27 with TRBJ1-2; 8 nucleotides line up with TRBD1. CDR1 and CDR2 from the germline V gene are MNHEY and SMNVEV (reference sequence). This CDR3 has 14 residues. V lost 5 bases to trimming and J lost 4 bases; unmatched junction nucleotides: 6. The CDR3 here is CASSLTGVAYGYTF. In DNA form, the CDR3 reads TGTGCCAGCAGTCTGACAGGGGTTGCCTATGGCTACACCTTC.

CDR3 in DNA: TGCGCCAGCAGCCGAGGACTAGCGGGAGGTTCCTACAATGAGCAGTTCTTC. Translation: CASSRGLAGGSYNEQFF. The genes are TRBV4-3 and TRBJ2-1; 14 bases line up with TRBD2. Germline-derived CDR1 and CDR2 are LGHNA and YSLEER. The CDR3 loop spans 17 amino acids. The ends lost 4 bases at V and 1 base at J; junction bases unmatched: 3.

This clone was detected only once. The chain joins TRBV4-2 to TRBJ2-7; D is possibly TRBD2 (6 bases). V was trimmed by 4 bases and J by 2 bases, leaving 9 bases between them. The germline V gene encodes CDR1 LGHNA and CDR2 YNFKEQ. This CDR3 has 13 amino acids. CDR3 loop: CASSPGGAYEQYF. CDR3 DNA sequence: TGTGCCAGCAGCCCCGGGGGAGCCTACGAGCAGTACTTC.

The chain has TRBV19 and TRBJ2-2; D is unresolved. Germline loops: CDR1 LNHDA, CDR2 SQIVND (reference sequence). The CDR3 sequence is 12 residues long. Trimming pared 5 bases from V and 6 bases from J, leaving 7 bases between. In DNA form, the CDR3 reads TGTGCCAGTAGTCTATTTCCCGGGGAGCTGTTTTTT. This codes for CASSLFPGELFF.

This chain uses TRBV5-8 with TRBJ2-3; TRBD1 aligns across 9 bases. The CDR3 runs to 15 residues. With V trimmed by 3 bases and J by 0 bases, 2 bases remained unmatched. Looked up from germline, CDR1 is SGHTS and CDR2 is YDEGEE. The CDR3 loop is CASSSGQGSTDTQYF. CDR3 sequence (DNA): TGTGCCAGCAGCTCCGGACAGGGGAGCACAGATACGCAGTATTTT.

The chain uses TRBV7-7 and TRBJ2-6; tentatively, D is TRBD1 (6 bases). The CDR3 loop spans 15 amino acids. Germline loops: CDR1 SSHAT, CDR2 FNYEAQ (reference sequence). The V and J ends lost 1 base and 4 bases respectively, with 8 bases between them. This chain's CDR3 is CASSLGTAGANVLTF. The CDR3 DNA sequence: TGTGCCAGCAGCTTAGGGACAGCGGGGGCCAACGTCCTGACTTTC.

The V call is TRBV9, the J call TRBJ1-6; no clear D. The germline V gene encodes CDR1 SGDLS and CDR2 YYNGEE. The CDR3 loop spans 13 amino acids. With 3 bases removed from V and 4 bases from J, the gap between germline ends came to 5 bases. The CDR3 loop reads CASSAAYNSPLHF. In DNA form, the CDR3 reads TGTGCCAGCAGCGCAGCGTATAATTCACCCCTCCACTTT.

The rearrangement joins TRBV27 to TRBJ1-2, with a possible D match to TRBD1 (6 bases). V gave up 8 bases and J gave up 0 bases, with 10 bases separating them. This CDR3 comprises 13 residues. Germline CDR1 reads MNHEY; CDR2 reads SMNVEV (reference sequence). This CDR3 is CASHAGANYGYTF. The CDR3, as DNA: TGTGCCAGCCACGCAGGGGCTAACTATGGCTACACCTTC.

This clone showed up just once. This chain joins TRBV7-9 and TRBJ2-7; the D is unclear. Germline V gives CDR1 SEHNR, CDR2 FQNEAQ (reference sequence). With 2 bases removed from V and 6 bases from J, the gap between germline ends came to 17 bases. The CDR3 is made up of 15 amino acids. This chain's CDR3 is CASSLIGDSRPEQYF. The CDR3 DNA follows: TGTGCCAGCAGCTTAATAGGCGATAGCCGACCCGAGCAGTACTTC.

The CDR3 coding sequence is TGTGCCAGCAGCTTTTGGACAGCCAGTAATGAAAAACTGTTTTTT. This encodes CASSFWTASNEKLFF. The rearrangement uses TRBV7-2 and TRBJ1-4, with D possibly TRBD1 on 6 matching bases. This CDR3 contains 15 residues. Germline values: CDR1 SGHTA, CDR2 FQGNSA. The V end lost 3 bases, the J end lost 4 bases, and 12 bases lay between the germline ends.

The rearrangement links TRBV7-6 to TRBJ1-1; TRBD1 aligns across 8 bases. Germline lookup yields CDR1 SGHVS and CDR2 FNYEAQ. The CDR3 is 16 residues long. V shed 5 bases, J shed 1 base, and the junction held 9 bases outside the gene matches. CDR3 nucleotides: TGTGCCAGCAGCCGCGAAAGGACAGGGAAGAACACTGAAGCTTTCTTT. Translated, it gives CASSRERTGKNTEAFF.

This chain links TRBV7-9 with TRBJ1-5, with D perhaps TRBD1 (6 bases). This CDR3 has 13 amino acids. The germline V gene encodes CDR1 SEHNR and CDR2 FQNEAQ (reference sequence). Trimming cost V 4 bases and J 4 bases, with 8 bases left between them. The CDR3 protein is CASSSRGNQPQHF. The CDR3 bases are TGTGCCAGCAGCTCCAGGGGTAATCAGCCCCAGCATTTT.